The clone carrying this T cell receptor beta chain was seen repeatedly, ten times or more. This clone may be a read error of a much larger clone one base away. In the authors' methods: The distant-metastasis classifier for papillary thyroid cancer was built from CDR3 differences across clinicopathological groups. Using MiXCR, TCRdb re-called clones from the PCR reads. TCRdb assigned the V and J calls; the authors' analysis was not used. The sample includes approximately 6,400 clones, 3.3% of them seen just once. No patient received treatment before thyroid surgery. The data stem from a study of metastatic and nonmetastatic thyroid tumors. Germline lookup yields CDR1 MNHNY and CDR2 SVGAGI (reference sequence). This CDR3 contains 12 residues. V lost 0 bases and J lost 9, with 6 bases in between.

The chain carries TRBV6-6 and TRBJ2-1, with a weak D call TRBD2 (5 bases). What was sequenced was tumor tissue. The source of this sequence is a female donor with papillary thyroid cancer or a benign thyroid nodule (not recorded which). Some clones in this sample may be carry-over from other donors' samples. CDR3 in DNA: TGTGCCAGCAGTTACTCGGGGAGTGAGCAGTTCTTC. As protein: CASSYSGSEQFF.